This passage covers 26 T cell receptor beta chains from one sample sequenced in a study of CD8 T cells in ankylosing spondylitis. In TCRdb, the 5' RACE reads were re-called with MiXCR into one record per CDR3 protein. The sample holds about 150,000 distinct CDR3 sequences, roughly 44% seen once. The specimen sequenced was synovial fluid, either unsorted or a sorted T cell fraction (not recorded which). These receptors all come from a male donor with ankylosing spondylitis.

V is TRBV5-1 and J is TRBJ1-1; D remains unclear. The V end lost 4 bases, the J end lost 4 bases, and 14 bases lay between the germline ends. From germline, CDR1 is SGHRS and CDR2 YFSETQ. The CDR3 extends over 14 amino acids. The CDR3 here is CASSILRGFTEAFF. CDR3 sequence (DNA): TGCGCCAGCAGCATACTCCGAGGGTTCACTGAAGCTTTCTTT. Full variable domain (remainder filled in from reference TRBV5-1 and TRBJ1-1): KAGVTQTPRYLIKTRGQQVTLSCSPISGHRSVSWYQQTPGQGLQFLFEYFSETQRNKGNFPGRFSGRQFSNSRSEMNVSTLELGDSALYLCASSILRGFTEAFFGQGTRLTVV.

In this sample, this clonotype turned up a few times. V usage is TRBV11-3 and J usage is TRBJ1-1; D remains unclear. The CDR3 extends over 17 amino acids. Between the trimmed V and J ends, which lost 5 bases and 0 bases, there was a span of 19 bases. In germline, CDR1 is SGHNT, CDR2 YENEEA. CDR3 loop: CASSEMDFITMNTEAFF. DNA for the CDR3: TGTGCCAGCAGCGAAATGGATTTTATAACAATGAACACTGAAGCTTTCTTT.

The CDR3 DNA is TGTGCCAGCAGCTTAGAGATCGGGGGTAGGCACCCCAATGAGCAGTTCTTC. As protein: CASSLEIGGRHPNEQFF. The chain couples TRBV7-9 to TRBJ2-1, with a tentative D call TRBD2 (6 bases). The length of the CDR3 is 17 residues. V lost 1 base and J lost 6, with 19 bases in between. CDR1 and CDR2 from the germline V gene are SEHNR and FQNEAQ (reference sequence).

This chain joins TRBV11-2 and TRBJ2-7; 10 bases line up with TRBD2. This CDR3 comprises 17 residues. V was clipped by 5 bases and J by 3 bases; unmatched bases: 13. Per the germline V gene, CDR1 is SGHAT and CDR2 is FQNNGV. The CDR3 DNA reads TGTGCCAGCAGCACCTTACCACTAGCGGGAAAAGACTACGAGCAGTACTTC. Translation gives CASSTLPLAGKDYEQYF. Together with reference TRBV11-2 and TRBJ2-7, the CDR3 gives the full variable domain: EAGVAQSPRYKIIEKRQSVAFWCNPISGHATLYWYQQILGQGPKLLIQFQNNGVVDDSQLPKDRFSAERLKGVDSTLKIQPAKLEDSAVYLCASSTLPLAGKDYEQYFGPGTRLTVT.

The chain has TRBV6-2 or TRBV6-3 and TRBJ1-5; a weak D match, TRBD1 (6 bases). The CDR3 contains 16 residues. Germline lookup yields CDR1 MNHEY and CDR2 SVGEGT. V dropped 6 bases and J dropped 0 bases, with 15 bases sitting between them. This chain's CDR3 is CASRSWRGYSNQPQHF. The CDR3 nucleotides read TGTGCCAGCAGAAGTTGGAGGGGGTATAGCAATCAGCCCCAGCATTTT.

This clonotype was picked up a small number of times. The gene calls are TRBV10-3 and TRBJ2-1; TRBD2 might be the D (6 bases). The CDR3 spans 14 residues. The germline V and J ends were trimmed by 4 bases and 2 bases, with 9 bases remaining between them. Germline loops: CDR1 ENHRY, CDR2 SYGVKD. Here the CDR3 reads CAISAGVPYNEQFF. Written as DNA, the CDR3 is TGTGCCATCAGTGCGGGAGTCCCCTACAATGAGCAGTTCTTC.

This clonotype was seen only a few times. The chain has TRBV20-1 and TRBJ2-7, with a tentative D call TRBD2 (6 bases). CDR3 length: 15 residues. Trimming removed 0 bases from V and 0 bases from J, with 12 bases in between. The germline V gene has CDR1 DFQATT and CDR2 SNEGSKA (reference sequence). The CDR3 coding sequence is TGCAGTGCTAGAGATGAGGAGGGACTCTCCTACGAGCAGTACTTC. Translated: CSARDEEGLSYEQYF.

The chain has TRBV12-3 or TRBV12-4 and TRBJ2-5; TRBD1 agrees at 7 bases. Trimming took 6 bases from V and 2 from J; bases not matched to a gene: 12. There are 16 residues in the CDR3. CDR3 residues: CASSPRQGISQETQYF. For the CDR3, the DNA is TGTGCCAGCAGCCCTCGACAGGGTATTTCTCAAGAGACCCAGTACTTC.

This sequence joins TRBV14 and TRBJ2-5; 9 positions agree with TRBD2. This CDR3 contains 16 residues. Trimming removed 3 bases from V and 5 bases from J; junction bases left unmatched: 10. Germline loops: CDR1 SGHDN, CDR2 FVKESK. The chain's CDR3 is CASSHVYSGSGETQYF. The DNA of the CDR3 is TGTGCCAGCAGCCACGTCTATAGCGGGAGTGGCGAGACCCAGTACTTC.

The chain has TRBV12-3 or TRBV12-4 and TRBJ1-5; 7 positions agree with TRBD1. The V and J ends lost 5 bases and 5 bases, in that order; junction bases with no gene match: 3. CDR3 size: 13 residues. DNA of the CDR3: TGTGCCAGCAGTCAGACAGGGTATCAGCCCCAGCATTTT. Translated, it gives CASSQTGYQPQHF.

V usage is TRBV27 and J usage is TRBJ2-2; 8 nucleotides match TRBD2. The CDR3 sequence is 19 residues long. CDR1 is MNHEY and CDR2 is SMNVEV in the germline V gene (reference sequence). V was pared by 1 base and J by 3 bases, with 13 bases of the junction left unmatched. Written as DNA, the CDR3 is TGTGCCAGCAGTTTATATGGGACTAGGGTTCACGGGGACACCGGGGAGCTGTTTTTT. Amino acid sequence: CASSLYGTRVHGDTGELFF.

The chain recombines TRBV7-9 with TRBJ2-2; weak D call: TRBD1 (6 bases). Trimming stripped 7 bases from V and 5 bases from J, with 17 bases between. CDR3 length: 15 amino acids. Looked up from germline, CDR1 is SEHNR and CDR2 is FQNEAQ (reference sequence). The CDR3 reads CASIPYQGNTGELFF. The CDR3 DNA reads as TGTGCCAGCATCCCCTACCAGGGGAATACCGGGGAGCTGTTTTTT. The variable domain in full, with the rest retrieved from reference TRBV7-9 and TRBJ2-2, is DTGVSQNPRHKITKRGQNVTFRCDPISEHNRLYWYRQTLGQGPEFLTYFQNEAQLEKSRLLSDRFSAERPKGSFSTLEIQRTEQGDSAMYLCASIPYQGNTGELFFGEGSRLTVL.

The chain carries TRBV7-9 and TRBJ2-1; D may be TRBD1 (5 bases). Germline V gives CDR1 SEHNR, CDR2 FQNEAQ (reference sequence). Trimming shortened V by 5 bases and J by 7 bases, and 6 bases separated the two germline ends. The CDR3 consists of 11 residues. CDR3 DNA: TGTGCCAGCAGCCGACAGAATGAGCAGTTCTTC. It translates to CASSRQNEQFF.

The genes are TRBV11-1 and TRBJ1-1, with 8 bases that match TRBD1. The trim removed 3 bases at V and 0 bases at J, leaving 15 bases unmatched. The length of the CDR3 is 19 residues. CDR1 is SGHAT, CDR2 FQDESV, per germline (reference sequence). CDR3: CASSFLYDLGTGLNTEAFF. The CDR3, as DNA: TGTGCCAGCAGCTTCCTATACGATCTGGGGACAGGATTGAACACTGAAGCTTTCTTT.

This clonotype has at least ten counts. The gene calls are TRBV12-3 or TRBV12-4 and TRBJ2-2, with a weak D call TRBD1 (5 bases). V was trimmed by 3 bases and J by 1 base, leaving 6 bases between them. This CDR3 has 14 amino acids. The CDR3 spells CASSFGQNTGELFF. CDR3 nucleotide sequence: TGTGCCAGCAGTTTCGGACAGAACACCGGGGAGCTGTTTTTT.

This chain uses TRBV27 with TRBJ2-7, with 7 bases identical to TRBD1. CDR3 size: 13 residues. Germline V gene data show CDR1 as MNHEY and CDR2 as SMNVEV (reference sequence). V shed 2 bases, J shed 4 bases, and the junction held 2 bases outside the gene matches. Here the CDR3 reads CASSLTGEYEQYF. The CDR3 nucleotides read TGTGCCAGCAGTTTAACAGGGGAATACGAGCAGTACTTC.

The rearrangement uses TRBV7-9 and TRBJ2-1; D is uncertain. The V end was cut by 3 bases, the J end by 1 base, with 7 bases between. Germline CDR1 SEHNR, CDR2 FQNEAQ (reference sequence). The CDR3 contains 14 residues. This CDR3 is CASSFPHSYNEQFF. CDR3 nucleotide sequence: TGTGCCAGCAGCTTCCCTCATTCCTACAATGAGCAGTTCTTC.

In its sample, this clonotype was seen once. This chain uses TRBV24-1 with TRBJ2-7; D unresolved. With 8 bases removed from V and 0 bases from J, the gap between germline ends came to 19 bases. The CDR3 covers 16 residues. CDR1 and CDR2 (germline): KGHDR, SFDVKD. In DNA form, the CDR3 reads TGTGCCACCAAGAAACGAGCGTCCGCCCTCTCCTACGAGCAGTACTTC. It specifies CATKKRASALSYEQYF.

This clonotype showed up just a few times. This rearrangement joins TRBV5-1 to TRBJ2-1, with TRBD2 matching over 11 bases. The trim removed 4 bases at V and 5 bases at J, leaving 8 bases unmatched. The CDR3 sequence is 16 residues long. CDR1 and CDR2 from the germline V gene are SGHRS and YFSETQ. The CDR3 region is CASSPLLAGADNEQFF. DNA for the CDR3: TGCGCCAGCAGCCCATTACTAGCGGGAGCTGACAATGAGCAGTTCTTC. Full variable domain (remainder filled in from reference TRBV5-1 and TRBJ2-1): KAGVTQTPRYLIKTRGQQVTLSCSPISGHRSVSWYQQTPGQGLQFLFEYFSETQRNKGNFPGRFSGRQFSNSRSEMNVSTLELGDSALYLCASSPLLAGADNEQFFGPGTRLTVL.

This clonotype has just a few counts. CDR3 in amino acids: CASSPPPGTSEQFF. CDR3 DNA: TGTGCCAGCAGCCCACCTCCCGGGACCAGTGAGCAGTTCTTC. The chain links TRBV4-2 to TRBJ2-1; D is tentatively TRBD1 or TRBD2 (5 bases each). Germline loops: CDR1 LGHNA, CDR2 YNFKEQ. The V gene lost 4 bases and the J gene lost 9 bases, with 16 bases spanning the gap. The CDR3 runs 14 residues.

This clonotype has a handful of counts. The chain joins TRBV27 to TRBJ2-1; TRBD1 is a possible D gene (6 bases). Germline loops: CDR1 MNHEY, CDR2 SMNVEV (reference sequence). This CDR3 is built from 13 residues. V was cut by 10 bases and J by 10 bases, with 20 bases left in between. The DNA of the CDR3 is TGTGCCATCGATCACGACAGGAAGAAGGAGCAGTTCTTC. Its protein product is CAIDHDRKKEQFF.

The gene calls are TRBV15 and TRBJ1-3; D remains unclear. The V gene's germline CDR1 is LNHNV and CDR2 YYDKDF (reference sequence). The CDR3 contains 14 residues. V shed 8 bases and J shed 4 bases, with 15 bases lying between them. DNA of the CDR3: TGTGCCACCTCCCGCCTTCGGCGGGGAAACACCATATATTTT. This encodes CATSRLRRGNTIYF.

J is TRBJ2-3 and V is TRBV13; 7 bases match TRBD2. There are 14 residues in the CDR3. The germline V gene encodes CDR1 PRHDT and CDR2 FYEKMQ (reference sequence). The trim removed 2 bases at V and 2 bases at J, leaving 1 base unmatched. The CDR3 DNA reads TGTGCCAGCAGCTTAACTAGCGACACAGATACGCAGTATTTT. Amino acids: CASSLTSDTDTQYF. The variable domain in full, with the rest retrieved from reference TRBV13 and TRBJ2-3, is AAGVIQSPRHLIKEKRETATLKCYPIPRHDTVYWYQQGPGQDPQFLISFYEKMQSDKGSIPDRFSAQQFSDYHSELNMSSLELGDSALYFCASSLTSDTDTQYFGPGTRLTVL.

The chain recombines TRBV6-1 with TRBJ2-1, with D possibly TRBD2 on 7 matching bases. CDR1 is MNHNS and CDR2 is SASEGT in the germline V gene. CDR3 length equals 17 residues. V dropped 3 bases and J dropped 10 bases, with 25 bases sitting between them. CDR3 bases: TGTGCCAGCAGTGATCCCAAGGGAGGGGGTGGGAGATGGGAGCAGTTCTTC. It translates to CASSDPKGGGGRWEQFF.

The gene calls are TRBV11-2 and TRBJ2-1; tentative D call: TRBD2 (7 bases). This CDR3 is built from 18 residues. Trimming removed 6 bases from V and 1 base from J, with 22 bases in between. The V gene's germline CDR1 is SGHAT and CDR2 FQNNGV. The CDR3 protein is CASSLVPGGYLSYNEQFF. CDR3 DNA sequence: TGTGCCAGCAGTCTAGTCCCGGGGGGCTATCTGTCCTACAATGAGCAGTTCTTC.

This clonotype was seen at least ten times. The junction shows a germline mismatch at one end, possibly a read error. This chain links TRBV15 with TRBJ2-3; D possibly matches TRBD1 or TRBD2 (6 bases each). Germline CDR1 is LNHNV and CDR2 is YYDKDF (reference sequence). The CDR3 has 14 residues. In DNA, the CDR3 is TGTGCCACCGGCAGAGGGGGGCCCACAGATACGCAGTATTTT. It encodes CATGRGGPTDTQYF.